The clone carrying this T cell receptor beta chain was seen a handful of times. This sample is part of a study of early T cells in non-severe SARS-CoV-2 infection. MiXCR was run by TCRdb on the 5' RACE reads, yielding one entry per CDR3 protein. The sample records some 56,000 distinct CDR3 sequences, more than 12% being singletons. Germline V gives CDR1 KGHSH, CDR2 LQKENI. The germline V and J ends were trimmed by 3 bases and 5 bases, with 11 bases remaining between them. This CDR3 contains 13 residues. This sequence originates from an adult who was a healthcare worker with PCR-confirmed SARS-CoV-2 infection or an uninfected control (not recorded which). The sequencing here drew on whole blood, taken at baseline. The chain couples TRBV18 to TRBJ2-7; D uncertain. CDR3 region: CASSPGYLDEQYF. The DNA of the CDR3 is TGTGCCAGCTCACCGGGCTACCTAGACGAGCAGTACTTC.